The 14 T cell receptor beta chains presented below share a single source sample, sequenced in a study of CD8 T cells in Susac syndrome. The RNA, roughly 0.45 to 1 ug, was put through reverse transcription using random hexamers. TCRdb passed the immunoSEQ multiplex PCR reads through MiXCR, listing each CDR3 protein once. Here the sample spans roughly 150,000 distinct CDR3 sequences, around 95% being singletons. Sequenced sample: CD8+ T cells from PBMCs. These receptors were obtained from a human donor with multiple sclerosis.

The V call is TRBV9, the J call TRBJ2-1, with 8 nucleotides matching TRBD2. The germline V gene has CDR1 SGDLS and CDR2 YYNGEE. Unmatched junction bases numbered 4, after V lost 0 bases and J lost 5 bases. The CDR3 covers 15 residues. This chain's CDR3 is CASSVDAGGNNEQFF. The DNA of the CDR3 is TGTGCCAGCAGCGTAGACGCGGGGGGAAACAATGAGCAGTTCTTC.

The chain combines TRBV29-1 with TRBJ1-5; TRBD1 agrees at 10 bases. Unmatched junction bases numbered 2, after V lost 4 bases and J lost 5 bases. This CDR3 is built from 13 residues. The germline V gene has CDR1 SQVTM and CDR2 ANQGSEA. In DNA, the CDR3 is TGCAGCGTTGTAGGGACAGGGGATCAGCCCCAGCATTTT. Translated, it gives CSVVGTGDQPQHF.

In DNA form, the CDR3 reads TGTGCCAGCAGTTTAGCCAGTTATTTTGAGCAGTTCTTC. It codes for CASSLASYFEQFF. The rearrangement uses TRBV27 and TRBJ2-1, with unresolved D. CDR3 length: 13 amino acids. V was pared by 2 bases and J by 9 bases, with 11 bases between. The germline V gene encodes CDR1 MNHEY and CDR2 SMNVEV (reference sequence).

This sequence joins TRBV4-2 and TRBJ2-3; D not certain. Trimming removed 0 bases at V and 2 bases at J, with 9 bases between. The V gene's germline CDR1 is LGHNA and CDR2 YNFKEQ. The CDR3 spans 15 residues. CDR3 region: CASSQDRGNTDTQYF. The CDR3 nucleotides are TGTGCCAGCAGCCAAGACCGCGGAAACACAGATACGCAGTATTTT.

The rearrangement joins TRBV23-1 to TRBJ2-5; TRBD1 aligns across 7 bases. TRBV23-1 carries the ORF label, with uncertain function. This CDR3 region has 16 residues. Trimming took 0 bases from V and 4 from J; bases not matched to a gene: 8. CDR3 sequence: CASSQSWQGVGETQYF. The DNA for the CDR3 is TGCGCCAGCAGTCAATCGTGGCAGGGGGTGGGAGAGACCCAGTACTTC.

The rearrangement joins TRBV9 to TRBJ1-1, with D possibly matching TRBD1 (5 bases). Between the trimmed V and J ends, which lost 3 bases and 0 bases, there was a span of 12 bases. The CDR3 contains 15 residues. The germline CDR1 and CDR2 sequences are SGDLS and YYNGEE. In DNA, the CDR3 is TGTGCCAGCAGCGCGGAGGGGTCCATGAACACTGAAGCTTTCTTT. It yields the protein CASSAEGSMNTEAFF.

V usage is TRBV20-1 and J usage is TRBJ1-2; D might be TRBD1 (6 bases). Trimming took off 6 bases at V and 3 bases at J, with 20 bases between the two ends. The CDR3 loop spans 15 amino acids. Germline V gives CDR1 DFQATT, CDR2 SNEGSKA (reference sequence). This CDR3 is CSAPPEGGDYYGYTF. The CDR3 DNA reads TGCAGTGCGCCACCTGAGGGGGGGGACTACTATGGCTACACCTTC.

The chain couples TRBV19 to TRBJ1-2; D ambiguous. Germline V gives CDR1 LNHDA, CDR2 SQIVND (reference sequence). The CDR3 covers 12 residues. With 5 bases removed from V and 4 bases from J, the gap between germline ends came to 8 bases. CDR3: CASSPNLYGYTF. CDR3 DNA: TGTGCCAGTAGTCCTAACCTCTATGGCTACACCTTC.

The chain recombines TRBV29-1 with TRBJ1-1; possibly TRBD1 for D (5 bases). Trimming pared 6 bases from V and 0 bases from J, leaving 20 bases between. The CDR3 extends over 16 amino acids. Germline CDR1 is SQVTM and CDR2 is ANQGSEA. CDR3 DNA: TGCAGCGTATCAGGGTTGGAAAAACTCATGAACACTGAAGCTTTCTTT. This translates into CSVSGLEKLMNTEAFF.

The rearrangement links TRBV11-2 to TRBJ2-1; D assignment may be TRBD1 or TRBD2 (5 bases each). Germline V gene data show CDR1 as SGHAT and CDR2 as FQNNGV. The CDR3 consists of 11 residues. The V end was cut by 4 bases, the J end by 12 bases, with 10 bases between. DNA of the CDR3: TGTGCCAGCAGCTCCGGGACCCTGCAGTTCTTC. It codes for CASSSGTLQFF.

The rearrangement joins TRBV3-1 to TRBJ2-7; no clear D. The V and J ends lost 0 bases and 6 bases respectively, with 15 bases between them. Germline CDR1 LGHDT, CDR2 YNNKEL (reference sequence). The CDR3 totals 15 residues. The CDR3, as DNA: TGTGCCAGCAGCCAAGAGGGGTATACGGCCTTCGAGCAGTACGTC. Translating gives CASSQEGYTAFEQYV.

For the CDR3, the DNA is TGTGCCTGGGAGCAAGGGGAGCGTGATGAAAAACTGTTTTTT. Translating it yields CAWEQGERDEKLFF. The chain employs TRBV30 and TRBJ1-4, with D perhaps matching TRBD1 (5 bases). Trimming took 5 bases from V and 6 from J, leaving 16 bases between them. This CDR3 region has 14 residues. The V gene's germline CDR1 is GTSNPN and CDR2 SVGIG (reference sequence).

This rearrangement joins TRBV19 to TRBJ1-5; D is uncertain. Trimming shortened V by 3 bases and J by 0 bases, and 9 bases separated the two germline ends. CDR1 and CDR2 from the germline V gene are LNHDA and SQIVND (reference sequence). CDR3 length equals 15 residues. The CDR3 DNA reads TGTGCCAGTAGTATCTCTGATTATAGCAATCAGCCCCAGCATTTT. It yields the protein CASSISDYSNQPQHF.

This sequence joins TRBV30 and TRBJ2-7; tentatively, D is TRBD2 (6 bases). CDR1 is GTSNPN and CDR2 is SVGIG in the germline V gene (reference sequence). The V gene lost 8 bases and the J gene lost 0 bases, with 11 bases spanning the gap. This CDR3 is 12 amino acids long. The CDR3 spells CALEGSSYEQYF. In DNA form, the CDR3 reads TGTGCCCTGGAGGGGAGCTCCTACGAGCAGTACTTC. The full variable domain, completed using reference TRBV30 and TRBJ2-7, is SQTIHQWPATLVQPVGSPLSLECTVEGTSNPNLYWYRQAAGRGLQLLFYSVGIGQISSEVPQNLSASRPQDRQFILSSKKLLLSDSGFYLCALEGSSYEQYFGPGTRLTVT.